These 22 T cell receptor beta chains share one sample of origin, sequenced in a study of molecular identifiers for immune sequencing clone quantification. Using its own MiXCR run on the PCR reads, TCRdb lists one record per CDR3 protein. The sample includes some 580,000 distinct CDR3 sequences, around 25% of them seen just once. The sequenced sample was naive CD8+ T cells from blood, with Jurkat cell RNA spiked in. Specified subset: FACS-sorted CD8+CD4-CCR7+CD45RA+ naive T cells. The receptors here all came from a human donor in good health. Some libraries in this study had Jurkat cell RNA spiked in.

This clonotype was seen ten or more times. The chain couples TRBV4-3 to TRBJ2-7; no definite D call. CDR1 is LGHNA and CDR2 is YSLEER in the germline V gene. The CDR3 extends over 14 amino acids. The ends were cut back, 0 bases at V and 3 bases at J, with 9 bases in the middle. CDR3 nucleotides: TGCGCCAGCAGCCAAGATGCCGGCTTCTACGAGCAGTACTTC. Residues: CASSQDAGFYEQYF.

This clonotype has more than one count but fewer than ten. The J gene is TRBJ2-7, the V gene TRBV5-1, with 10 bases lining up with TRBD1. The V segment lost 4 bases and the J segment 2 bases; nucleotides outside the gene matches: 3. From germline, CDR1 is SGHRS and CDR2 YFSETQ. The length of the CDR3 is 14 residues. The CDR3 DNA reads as TGCGCCAGCAGCGGGGGACAGGGGACCTACGAGCAGTACTTC. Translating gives CASSGGQGTYEQYF.

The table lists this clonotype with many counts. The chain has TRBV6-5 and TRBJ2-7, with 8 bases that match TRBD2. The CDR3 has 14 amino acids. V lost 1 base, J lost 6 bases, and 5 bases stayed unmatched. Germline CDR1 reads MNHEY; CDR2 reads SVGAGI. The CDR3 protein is CASSYYAGGGEQYF. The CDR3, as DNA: TGTGCCAGCAGTTACTATGCGGGAGGAGGCGAGCAGTACTTC.

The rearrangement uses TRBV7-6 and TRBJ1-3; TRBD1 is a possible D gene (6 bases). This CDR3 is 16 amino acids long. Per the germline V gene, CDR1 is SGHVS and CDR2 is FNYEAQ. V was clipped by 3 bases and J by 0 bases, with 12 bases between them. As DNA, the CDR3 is TGTGCCAGCAGCTTGGTTGGACAGAGCTCTGGAAACACCATATATTTT. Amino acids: CASSLVGQSSGNTIYF.

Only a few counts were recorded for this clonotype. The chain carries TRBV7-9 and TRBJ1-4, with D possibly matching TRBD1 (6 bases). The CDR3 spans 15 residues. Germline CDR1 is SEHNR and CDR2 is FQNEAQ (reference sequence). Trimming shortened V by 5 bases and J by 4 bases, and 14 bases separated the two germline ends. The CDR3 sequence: CASSQTLGGNEKLFF. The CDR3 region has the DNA TGTGCCAGCAGCCAAACACTAGGGGGTAATGAAAAACTGTTTTTT.

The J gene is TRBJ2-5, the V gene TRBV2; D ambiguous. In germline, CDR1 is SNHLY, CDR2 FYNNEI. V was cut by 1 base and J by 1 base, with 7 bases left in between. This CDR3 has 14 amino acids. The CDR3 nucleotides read TGTGCCAGCAGTGAAGGCTGGGGCCAAGAGACCCAGTACTTC. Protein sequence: CASSEGWGQETQYF. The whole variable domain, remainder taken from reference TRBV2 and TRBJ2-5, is EPEVTQTPSHQVTQMGQEVILRCVPISNHLYFYWYRQILGQKVEFLVSFYNNEISEKSEIFDDQFSVERPDGSNFTLKIRSTKLEDSAMYFCASSEGWGQETQYFGPGTRLLVL.

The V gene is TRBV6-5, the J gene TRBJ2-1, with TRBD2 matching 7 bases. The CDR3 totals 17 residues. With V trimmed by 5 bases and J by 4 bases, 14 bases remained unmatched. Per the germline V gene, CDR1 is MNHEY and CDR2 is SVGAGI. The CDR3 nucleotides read TGTGCCAGCAGTCCAGATCTCGGGACTACCCTTTACAATGAGCAGTTCTTC. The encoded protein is CASSPDLGTTLYNEQFF.

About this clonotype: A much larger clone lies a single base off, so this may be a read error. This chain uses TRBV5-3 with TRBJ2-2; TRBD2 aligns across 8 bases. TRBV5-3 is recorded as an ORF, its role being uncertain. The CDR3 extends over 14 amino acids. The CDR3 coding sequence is TGTGCCAGCAGTCCGGGACTAGGAACCGGGGAGCTGGTTTTT. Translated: CASSPGLGTGELVF.

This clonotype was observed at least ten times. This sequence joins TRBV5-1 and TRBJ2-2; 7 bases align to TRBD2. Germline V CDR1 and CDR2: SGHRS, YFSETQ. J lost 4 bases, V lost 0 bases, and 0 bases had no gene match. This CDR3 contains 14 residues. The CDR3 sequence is CASSLVAGTGELFF. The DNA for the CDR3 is TGCGCCAGCAGCTTGGTAGCGGGCACCGGGGAGCTGTTTTTT.

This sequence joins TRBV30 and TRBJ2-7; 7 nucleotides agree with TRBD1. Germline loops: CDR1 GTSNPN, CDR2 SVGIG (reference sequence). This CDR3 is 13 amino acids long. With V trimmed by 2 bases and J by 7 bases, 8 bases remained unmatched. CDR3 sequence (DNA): TGTGCCTGGAGTATAGGGGGCCCGGGGGAGCAGTACTTC. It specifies CAWSIGGPGEQYF.

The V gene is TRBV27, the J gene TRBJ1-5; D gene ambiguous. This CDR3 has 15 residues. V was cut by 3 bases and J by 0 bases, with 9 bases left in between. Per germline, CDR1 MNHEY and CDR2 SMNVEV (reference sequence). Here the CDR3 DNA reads TGTGCCAGCAGTTTGACCCAGTATAGCAATCAGCCCCAGCATTTT. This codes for CASSLTQYSNQPQHF.

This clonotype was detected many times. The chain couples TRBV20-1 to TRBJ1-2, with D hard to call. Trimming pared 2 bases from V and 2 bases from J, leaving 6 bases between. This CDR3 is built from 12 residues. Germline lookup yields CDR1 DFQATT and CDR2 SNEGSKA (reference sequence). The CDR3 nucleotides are TGCAGTGCTAGACCAGACAACTATGGCTACACCTTC. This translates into CSARPDNYGYTF.

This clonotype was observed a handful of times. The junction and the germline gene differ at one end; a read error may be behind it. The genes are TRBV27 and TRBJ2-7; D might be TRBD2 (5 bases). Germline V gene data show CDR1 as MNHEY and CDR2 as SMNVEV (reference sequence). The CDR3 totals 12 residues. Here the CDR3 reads CASSFPGGEQSF. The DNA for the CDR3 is TGTGCCAGCAGTTTTCCAGGAGGAGAGCAGTCCTTC.

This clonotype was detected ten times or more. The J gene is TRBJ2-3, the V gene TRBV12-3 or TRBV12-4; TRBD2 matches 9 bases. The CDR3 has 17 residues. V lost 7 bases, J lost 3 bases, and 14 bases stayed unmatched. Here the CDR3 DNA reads TGTGCCAGCACCCCCTTGGCGGGGGGGCCGTGGACAGATACGCAGTATTTT. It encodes CASTPLAGGPWTDTQYF.

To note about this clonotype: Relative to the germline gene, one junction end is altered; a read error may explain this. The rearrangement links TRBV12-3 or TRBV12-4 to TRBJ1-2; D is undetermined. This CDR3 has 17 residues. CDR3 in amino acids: CASSLDVGHSQNYGCTF. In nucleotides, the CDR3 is TGTGCCAGCAGTTTAGACGTCGGGCACAGTCAAAACTATGGCTGCACCTTC.

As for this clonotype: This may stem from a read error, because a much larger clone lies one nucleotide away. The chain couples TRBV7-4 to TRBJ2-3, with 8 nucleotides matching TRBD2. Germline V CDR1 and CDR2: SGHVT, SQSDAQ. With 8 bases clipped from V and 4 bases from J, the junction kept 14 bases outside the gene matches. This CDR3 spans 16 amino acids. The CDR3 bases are TGTGCCAGCGGCCCGAATCGGCGGGAGGAGGCAGATACGCAGTATTTT. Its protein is CASGPNRREEADTQYF.

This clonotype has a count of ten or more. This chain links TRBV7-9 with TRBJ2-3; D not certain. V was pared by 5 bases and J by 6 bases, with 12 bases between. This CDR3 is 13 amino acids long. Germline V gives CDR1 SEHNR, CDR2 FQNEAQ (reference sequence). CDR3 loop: CASSPQTRDTQYF. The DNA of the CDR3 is TGTGCCAGCAGCCCCCAAACCCGTGATACGCAGTATTTT.

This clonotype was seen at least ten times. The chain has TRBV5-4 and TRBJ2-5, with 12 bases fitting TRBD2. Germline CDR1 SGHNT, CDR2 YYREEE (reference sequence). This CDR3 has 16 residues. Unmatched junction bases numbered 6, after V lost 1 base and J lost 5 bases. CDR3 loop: CASSLLLAGGYETQYF. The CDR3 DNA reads TGTGCCAGCAGCTTGCTCCTAGCGGGGGGGTATGAGACCCAGTACTTC. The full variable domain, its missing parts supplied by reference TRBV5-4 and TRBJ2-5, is ETGVTQSPTHLIKTRGQQVTLRCSSQSGHNTVSWYQQALGQGPQFIFQYYREEENGRGNFPPRFSGLQFPNYSSELNVNALELDDSALYLCASSLLLAGGYETQYFGPGTRLLVL.

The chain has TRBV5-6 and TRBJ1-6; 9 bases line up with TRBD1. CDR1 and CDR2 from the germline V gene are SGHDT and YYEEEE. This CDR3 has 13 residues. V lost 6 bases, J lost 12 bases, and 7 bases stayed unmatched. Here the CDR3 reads CASTAGTGLPLHF. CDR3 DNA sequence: TGTGCCAGCACCGCCGGGACAGGGTTACCCCTCCACTTT.

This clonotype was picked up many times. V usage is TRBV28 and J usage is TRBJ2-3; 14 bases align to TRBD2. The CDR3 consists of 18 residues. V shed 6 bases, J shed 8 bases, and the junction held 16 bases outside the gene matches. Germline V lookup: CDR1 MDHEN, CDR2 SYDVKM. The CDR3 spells CASRPGLAGEPVSVTQYF. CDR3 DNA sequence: TGTGCCAGCAGACCGGGACTAGCGGGAGAGCCTGTCTCCGTTACGCAGTATTTT.

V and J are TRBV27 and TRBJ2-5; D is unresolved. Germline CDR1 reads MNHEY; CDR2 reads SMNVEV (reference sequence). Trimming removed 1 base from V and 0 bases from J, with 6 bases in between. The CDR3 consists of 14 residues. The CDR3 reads CASSLWANQETQYF. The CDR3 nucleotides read TGTGCCAGCAGTTTATGGGCGAACCAAGAGACCCAGTACTTC.

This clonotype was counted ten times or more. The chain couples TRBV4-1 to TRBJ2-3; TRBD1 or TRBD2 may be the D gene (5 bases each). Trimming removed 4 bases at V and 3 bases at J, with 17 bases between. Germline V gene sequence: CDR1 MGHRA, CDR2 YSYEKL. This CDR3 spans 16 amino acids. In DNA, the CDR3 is TGCGCCAGCAGCCTCCAAGCAAGGGGAGAAACAGATACGCAGTATTTT. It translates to CASSLQARGETDTQYF.